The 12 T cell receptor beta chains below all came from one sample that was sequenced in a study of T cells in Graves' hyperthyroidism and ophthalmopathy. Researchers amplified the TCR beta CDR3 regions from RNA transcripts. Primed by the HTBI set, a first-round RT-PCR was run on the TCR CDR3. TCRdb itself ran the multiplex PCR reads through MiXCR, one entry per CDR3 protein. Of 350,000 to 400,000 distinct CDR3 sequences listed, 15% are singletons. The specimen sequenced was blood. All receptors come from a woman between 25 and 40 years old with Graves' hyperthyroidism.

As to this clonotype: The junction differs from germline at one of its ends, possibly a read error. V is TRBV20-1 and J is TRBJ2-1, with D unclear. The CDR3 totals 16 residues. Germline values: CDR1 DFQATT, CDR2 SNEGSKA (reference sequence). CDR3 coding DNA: TGCAGTGCTAGAGATCCGTGGGCGAGTTCCTACAATGAGCAGCTCTTC. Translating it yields CSARDPWASSYNEQLF.

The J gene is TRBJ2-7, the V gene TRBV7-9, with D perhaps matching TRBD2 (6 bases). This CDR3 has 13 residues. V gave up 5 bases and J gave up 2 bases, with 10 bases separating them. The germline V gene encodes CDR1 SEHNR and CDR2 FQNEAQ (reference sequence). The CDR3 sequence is CASSVGLAYEQYF. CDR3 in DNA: TGTGCCAGCAGCGTGGGACTCGCCTACGAGCAGTACTTC.

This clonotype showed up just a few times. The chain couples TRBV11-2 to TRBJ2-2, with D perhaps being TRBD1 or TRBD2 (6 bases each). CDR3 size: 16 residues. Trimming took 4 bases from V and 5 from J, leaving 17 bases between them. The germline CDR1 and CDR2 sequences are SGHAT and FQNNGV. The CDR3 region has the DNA TGTGCCAGCAGCTCCCCGGGAGTAGACAGGACCGGGGAGCTGTTTTTT. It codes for CASSSPGVDRTGELFF.

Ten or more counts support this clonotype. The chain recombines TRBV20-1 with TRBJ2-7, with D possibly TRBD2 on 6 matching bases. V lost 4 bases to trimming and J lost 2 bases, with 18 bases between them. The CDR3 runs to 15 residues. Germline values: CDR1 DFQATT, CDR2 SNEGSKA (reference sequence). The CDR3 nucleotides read TGCAGTGCTACCGATAAAGCGGGCCCGACCTACGAGCAGTACTTC. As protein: CSATDKAGPTYEQYF.

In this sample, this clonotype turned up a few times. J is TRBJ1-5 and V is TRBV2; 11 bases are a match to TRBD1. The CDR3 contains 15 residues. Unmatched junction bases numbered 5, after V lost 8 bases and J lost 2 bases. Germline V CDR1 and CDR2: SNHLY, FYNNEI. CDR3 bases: TGTGCCAGCCGGACAGGGGGCGCAGGCAATCAGCCCCAGCATTTT. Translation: CASRTGGAGNQPQHF.

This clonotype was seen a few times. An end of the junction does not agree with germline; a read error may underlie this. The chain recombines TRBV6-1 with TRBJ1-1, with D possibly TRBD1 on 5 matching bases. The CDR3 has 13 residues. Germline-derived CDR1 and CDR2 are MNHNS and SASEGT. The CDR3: CASSTHRSTGAFF. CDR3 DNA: TGTGCCAGCAGTACCCACAGGAGTACTGGAGCTTTCTTT.

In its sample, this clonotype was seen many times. As DNA, the CDR3 is TGTGCCAGCACCCTACTAGCGGGAGCGGGAACCGGGGAGCTGTTTTTT. It yields the protein CASTLLAGAGTGELFF. The rearrangement links TRBV28 to TRBJ2-2; 11 positions match TRBD2. Germline assignment: CDR1 MDHEN and CDR2 SYDVKM. V shed 7 bases, J shed 5 bases, and the junction held 9 bases outside the gene matches. CDR3 size: 16 residues.

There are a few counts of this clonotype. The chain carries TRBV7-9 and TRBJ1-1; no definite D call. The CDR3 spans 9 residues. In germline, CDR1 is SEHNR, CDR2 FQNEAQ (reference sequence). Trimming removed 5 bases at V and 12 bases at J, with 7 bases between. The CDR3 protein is CASSPQTFF. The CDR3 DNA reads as TGTGCCAGCAGCCCTCAGACTTTCTTT.

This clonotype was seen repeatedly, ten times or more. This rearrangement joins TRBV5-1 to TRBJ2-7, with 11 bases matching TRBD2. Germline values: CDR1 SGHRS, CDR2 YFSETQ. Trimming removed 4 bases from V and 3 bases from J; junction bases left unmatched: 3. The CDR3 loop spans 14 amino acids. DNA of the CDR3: TGCGCCAGCAGCATTACTAGCGGGAGCTACGAGCAGTACTTC. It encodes CASSITSGSYEQYF.

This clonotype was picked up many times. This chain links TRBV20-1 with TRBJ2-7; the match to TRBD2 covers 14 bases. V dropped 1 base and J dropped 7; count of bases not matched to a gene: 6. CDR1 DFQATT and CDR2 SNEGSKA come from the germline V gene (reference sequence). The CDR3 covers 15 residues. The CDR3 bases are TGCAGTGCTAGAGGACTAGCGGGAGGGCCGTCGGAGCAGTACTTC. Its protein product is CSARGLAGGPSEQYF.

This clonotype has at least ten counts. CDR3 residues: CASKRESLAYEQYF. As DNA, the CDR3 is TGTGCCAGCAAGCGGGAGTCTCTCGCCTACGAGCAGTACTTC. This chain uses TRBV27 with TRBJ2-7, with 8 bases matching TRBD2. This CDR3 comprises 14 residues. Per germline, CDR1 MNHEY and CDR2 SMNVEV (reference sequence). V lost 7 bases, J lost 2 bases, and 7 bases stayed unmatched.

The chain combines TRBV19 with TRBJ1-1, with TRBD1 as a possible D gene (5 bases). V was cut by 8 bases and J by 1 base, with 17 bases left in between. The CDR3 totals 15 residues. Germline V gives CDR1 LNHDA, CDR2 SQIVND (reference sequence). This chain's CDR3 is CASLPTAQGNTEAFF. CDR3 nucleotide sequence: TGTGCCAGTTTACCCACGGCGCAGGGGAACACTGAAGCTTTCTTT.